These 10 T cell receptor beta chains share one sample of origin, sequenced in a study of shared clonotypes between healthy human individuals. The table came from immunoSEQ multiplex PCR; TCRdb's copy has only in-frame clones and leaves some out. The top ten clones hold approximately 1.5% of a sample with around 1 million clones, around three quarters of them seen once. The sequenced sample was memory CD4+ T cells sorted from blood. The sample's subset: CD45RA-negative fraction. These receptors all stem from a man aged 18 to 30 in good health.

This CDR3 reads CASSTVTGIFEKLFF. In DNA, the CDR3 is TGTGCCAGCAGCACCGTGACAGGAATTTTTGAAAAACTGTTTTTT. V gene TRBV21-1 combines with J gene TRBJ1-4; TRBD1, as called in the table, went unchecked against the DNA. TRBV21-1 is a pseudogene. The CDR3 length is 15 residues.

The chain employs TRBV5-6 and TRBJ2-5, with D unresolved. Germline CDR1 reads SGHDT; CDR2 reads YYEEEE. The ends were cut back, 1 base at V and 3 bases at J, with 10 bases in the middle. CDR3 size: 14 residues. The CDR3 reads CASSLYTVKETQYF. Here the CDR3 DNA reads TGTGCCAGCAGCTTGTATACGGTGAAAGAGACCCAGTACTTC.

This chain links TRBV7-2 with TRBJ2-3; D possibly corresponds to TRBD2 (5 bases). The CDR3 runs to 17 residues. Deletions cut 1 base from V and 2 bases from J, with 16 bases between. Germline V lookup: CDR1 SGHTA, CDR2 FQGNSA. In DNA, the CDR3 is TGTGCCAGCAGCTTAGATGGAGGAGGCCGGTTCACAGATACGCAGTATTTT. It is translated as CASSLDGGGRFTDTQYF.

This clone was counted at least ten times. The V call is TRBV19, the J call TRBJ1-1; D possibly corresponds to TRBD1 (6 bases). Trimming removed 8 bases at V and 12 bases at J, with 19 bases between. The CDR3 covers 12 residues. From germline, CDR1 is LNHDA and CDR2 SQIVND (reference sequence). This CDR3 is CASGYREGLPFF. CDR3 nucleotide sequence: TGTGCCAGTGGGTACAGGGAGGGACTCCCTTTCTTT.

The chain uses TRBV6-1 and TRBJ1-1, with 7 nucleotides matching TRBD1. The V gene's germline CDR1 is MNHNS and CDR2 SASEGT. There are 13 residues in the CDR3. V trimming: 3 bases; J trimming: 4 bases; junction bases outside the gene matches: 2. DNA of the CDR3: TGTGCCAGCAGTGACAGGGGGTCCACTGAAGCTTTCTTT. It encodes CASSDRGSTEAFF.

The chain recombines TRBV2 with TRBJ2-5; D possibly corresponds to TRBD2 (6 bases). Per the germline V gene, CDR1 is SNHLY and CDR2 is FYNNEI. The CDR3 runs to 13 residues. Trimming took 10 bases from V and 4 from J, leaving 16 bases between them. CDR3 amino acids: CATSGVGGETQYF. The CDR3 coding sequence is TGTGCCACCTCGGGAGTGGGGGGAGAGACCCAGTACTTC.

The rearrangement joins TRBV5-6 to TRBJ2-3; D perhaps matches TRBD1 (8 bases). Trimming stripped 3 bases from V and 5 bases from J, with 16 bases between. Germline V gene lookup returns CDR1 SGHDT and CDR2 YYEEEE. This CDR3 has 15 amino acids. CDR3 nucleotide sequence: TGTGCCAGCAGCTGGACAGGGAGCGGGGTAGATACGCAGTATTTT. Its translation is CASSWTGSGVDTQYF.

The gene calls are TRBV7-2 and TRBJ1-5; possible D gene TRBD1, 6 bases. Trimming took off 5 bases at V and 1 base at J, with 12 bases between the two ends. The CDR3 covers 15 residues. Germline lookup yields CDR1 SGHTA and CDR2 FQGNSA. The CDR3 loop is CASSQQGPSNQPQHF. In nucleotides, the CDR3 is TGTGCCAGCAGCCAACAGGGACCCAGCAATCAGCCCCAGCATTTT.

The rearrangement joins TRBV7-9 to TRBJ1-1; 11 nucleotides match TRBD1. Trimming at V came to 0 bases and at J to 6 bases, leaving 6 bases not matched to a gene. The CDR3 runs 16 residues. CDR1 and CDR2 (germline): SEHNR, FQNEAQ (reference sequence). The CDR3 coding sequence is TGTGCCAGCAGCTTAGCGAGGGGACAGGGGGTCGCTGAAGCTTTCTTT. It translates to CASSLARGQGVAEAFF. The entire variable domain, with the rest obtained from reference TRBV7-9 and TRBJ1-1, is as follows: DTGVSQNPRHKITKRGQNVTFRCDPISEHNRLYWYRQTLGQGPEFLTYFQNEAQLEKSRLLSDRFSAERPKGSFSTLEIQRTEQGDSAMYLCASSLARGQGVAEAFFGQGTRLTVV.

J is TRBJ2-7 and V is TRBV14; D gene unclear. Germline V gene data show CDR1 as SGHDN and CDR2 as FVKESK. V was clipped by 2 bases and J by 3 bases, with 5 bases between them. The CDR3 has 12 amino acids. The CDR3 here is CASSQSLYEQYF. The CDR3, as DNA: TGTGCCAGCAGCCAAAGTCTCTACGAGCAGTACTTC.